This T cell receptor (beta chain) was observed in a study of blood T cell repertoires in COVID-19. About the study: Some COVID-19 samples were acute and others convalescent; all came from the United States, Italy and Spain. T cells, B-cell-depleted T cells, or PBMCs provided the cDNA or gDNA that served as material.

Patients at the Seattle site were enrolled during active infection and followed longitudinally. In the source study's methods: Amplifying reference gene primers gave estimates of nucleated cell counts. Assay used: immunoSEQ multiplex PCR; TCRdb lists only in-frame clones, some missing. The V and J calls and the clone size are those of that table, but D and trimming were determined from the DNA. In the table there are tens of thousands of clones, about 92% of which are singletons. This receptor was obtained from a man in his late teens or twenties with COVID-19, enrolled during active disease. Sequenced sample: peripheral blood.

CDR3 DNA: TGCGCCAGCAGTGAGCCCCTATCCCATGAAGCTTTCTTT. Its translation: CASSEPLSHEAFF. This chain links TRBV10-2 with TRBJ1-1, with D unresolved. The CDR3 runs to 13 residues. Trimming cost V 2 bases and J 7 bases, with 11 bases left between them. Germline CDR1 reads WSHSY; CDR2 reads SAAADI.